These T cell receptor beta chains were read from a single sample in a study of T-cell memory formation after mild COVID-19. TCRdb re-analysed the 5' RACE reads in MiXCR, keeping a single row per CDR3 protein. The sample comprises under 300,000 distinct CDR3 sequences, roughly a tenth of which are singletons, and around 20% rests with the top ten. The sample consisted of PBMCs or a T cell subset sorted from them (not recorded which). Receptors originate from a man younger than 35 who had mild COVID-19 (a few samples of this study predate the infection). Cell type and time point are not known. The CDR3 runs from the conserved cysteine through the conserved F or W. The D gene is left open where the match is weak. Only some rows state a clone size, as once, few, many or a class for expanded clones.

v_gene	abundance	j_gene	d_gene	CDR3nt	CDR3aa
TRBV4-1	few	TRBJ1-1	TRBD1	TGCGCCAGCAGCCAAGATCGAACAGGGGGCACTGAAGCTTTCTTT	CASSQDRTGGTEAFF
TRBV15	few	TRBJ2-3	-	TGTGCCACCAGCAGACACCGAGCGACAGATACGCAGTATTTT	CATSRHRATDTQYF
TRBV7-3	few	TRBJ1-1	-	TGTGCCAGCAGCTTAACGGGGGCAGGGAACACTGAAGCTTTCTTT	CASSLTGAGNTEAFF
TRBV20-1	-	TRBJ1-4	TRBD1	TGCAGTGCTACGACAGGGGGGACTAATGAAAAACTGTTTTTT	CSATTGGTNEKLFF
TRBV4-2	many	TRBJ2-4	TRBD1	TGTGCCAGCAGCCAAGATGAGCAGGGGGAAAACATTCAGTACTTC	CASSQDEQGENIQYF
TRBV20-1	few	TRBJ2-1	-	TGCAGTGCTAGGGGACCGACTATCAAGGCGCAGTTCTTC	CSARGPTIKAQFF
TRBV4-1	-	TRBJ1-1	-	TGCGCCAGCAGCCAAGATCTTGTGTACACTGAAGCTTTCTTT	CASSQDLVYTEAFF
TRBV7-9	few	TRBJ2-5	-	TGTGCCAGCAGTTGGACGGAGACCCAGTACTTC	CASSWTETQYF
TRBV28	-	TRBJ1-3	-	TGTGCCAGCGCCCGGGAAAGGGTTGGAAACACCATATATTTT	CASARERVGNTIYF
TRBV5-1	few	TRBJ1-3	-	TGCGCCAGCACTCCTTTGGGTGTCGGTATCTCTGGAAACACCATATATTTT	CASTPLGVGISGNTIYF
TRBV5-1	-	TRBJ2-5	-	TGCGCCAGCAGTTCCGGGACGAGTCAAGAGACCCAGTACTTC	CASSSGTSQETQYF
TRBV7-8	few	TRBJ2-1	-	TGTGCCAGCAGCCCGGACTACGCCCACAATGAGCAGTTCTTC	CASSPDYAHNEQFF
TRBV4-1	few	TRBJ2-2	-	TGCGCCAGCAGCCAAGATACGAACATCGGGGAGCTGTTTTTT	CASSQDTNIGELFF
TRBV19	-	TRBJ2-5	TRBD2	TGTGCCAGTAGTGAGTACCTCGGGACTAGGGACCAAGAGACCCAGTACTTC	CASSEYLGTRDQETQYF
TRBV5-1	-	TRBJ1-5	TRBD1	TGCGCCAGCAGCCTGGGACAGCCCAATCAGCCCCAGCATTTT	CASSLGQPNQPQHF
TRBV29-1	few	TRBJ2-1	TRBD2	TGCAGCGTTGTCCGTCGGCGGGGGGGCGTGAATGAGCAGTTCTTC	CSVVRRRGGVNEQFF
TRBV20-1	-	TRBJ2-7	TRBD2	TGCAGTGCTAGTCGACTAGCGGGGGGTAGCCCCTACGAGCAGTACTTC	CSASRLAGGSPYEQYF
TRBV7-2	many	TRBJ1-5	TRBD1	TGTGCCAGCAGCGAAGACAGGGGTGCCCAGCCCCAGCATTTT	CASSEDRGAQPQHF